The clone carrying this T cell receptor (beta chain) turned up a few times. This record comes from a study of identical twins. In germline, CDR1 is SGDLS, CDR2 YYNGEE. The CDR3 loop spans 11 amino acids. V lost 7 bases to trimming and J lost 4 bases, with 8 bases between them. MiXCR, run by TCRdb on the 5' RACE reads, gives a single entry per CDR3 protein. The profile shows 300,000 to 400,000 distinct CDR3 sequences, approximately 13% of them singletons. These data were also filed under a second study, of yellow fever vaccine responses in identical twins.

The sample consisted of CD8+ T cells sorted from blood. This TCR came from a woman between 18 and 29 years old in good health. The chain is built from TRBV9 and TRBJ1-2; D gene unclear. CDR3 in DNA: TGTGCCAGCGAGGGTGGCTATGGCTACACCTTC. Residues: CASEGGYGYTF.